This TCR beta chain was captured by sequencing in a study of blood T cell repertoires in COVID-19. In the source study's methods: Estimates of nucleated cell counts were drawn from the amplification of reference gene primers. TCRdb keeps only in-frame clones here, not all; method: immunoSEQ multiplex PCR. For V, J and clone size, that table is used; D and trimming come from the DNA. The top ten clones hold about an eighth of a sample with 250,000 to 300,000 clones, 85% to 90% of them seen once. Germline-derived CDR1 and CDR2 are LNHDA and SQIVND (reference sequence). The CDR3 length is 12 residues. Deletions cut 5 bases from V and 5 bases from J, with 9 bases between. Seattle enrolled patients during active infection and tracked them longitudinally.

This clonotype originated in a woman aged 25 to 39 with COVID-19, enrolled during active disease. The sample consisted of peripheral blood. The rearrangement uses TRBV19 and TRBJ1-2; weak D call: TRBD1 (5 bases). CDR3 in DNA: TGTGCCAGTAGTTCGGGGGTATATGGCTACACCTTC. Amino acid sequence: CASSSGVYGYTF.